This TCR beta chain was retrieved from a study of molecular identifiers for immune sequencing clone quantification. Study outcomes and limitations: Clones of above 20 RNA copies carried over 98% of effector molecules; in naive cells they carried under 1%. Shared barcodes on identical TCR molecules could underestimate the sizes of highly expanded clones.

This CDR3 contains 16 residues. Germline CDR1 reads MNHEY; CDR2 reads SVGEGT. V shed 6 bases and J 4 bases; nucleotides not matched to a gene: 12. Naive CD8 library inputs spanned roughly 17,000 to 1,000,000 sorted cells and 10%, 30% or 50% RNA. Sorting recovered naive CD8 T cells on a CD8+CD4-CCR7+CD45RA+ profile. This clonotype was counted many times. The antigen is not known. Each CDR3 protein gets one entry after TCRdb re-called the PCR reads with MiXCR. The sample shows 600,000 to 650,000 distinct CDR3 sequences, just under 20% of them seen only once. The TCR sequence derives from a human donor in good health. Some libraries in this study had Jurkat cell RNA spiked in. The sequenced sample consisted of naive CD8+ T cells from blood, with Jurkat cell RNA spiked in. Subset noted: FACS-sorted CD8+CD4-CCR7+CD45RA+ naive T cells. This chain joins TRBV6-2 or TRBV6-3 and TRBJ1-5; 7 bases align to TRBD1. CDR3 nucleotide sequence: TGTGCCAGCAGACCATCAGGGGGGACACCAAATCAGCCCCAGCATTTT. Translation gives CASRPSGGTPNQPQHF.